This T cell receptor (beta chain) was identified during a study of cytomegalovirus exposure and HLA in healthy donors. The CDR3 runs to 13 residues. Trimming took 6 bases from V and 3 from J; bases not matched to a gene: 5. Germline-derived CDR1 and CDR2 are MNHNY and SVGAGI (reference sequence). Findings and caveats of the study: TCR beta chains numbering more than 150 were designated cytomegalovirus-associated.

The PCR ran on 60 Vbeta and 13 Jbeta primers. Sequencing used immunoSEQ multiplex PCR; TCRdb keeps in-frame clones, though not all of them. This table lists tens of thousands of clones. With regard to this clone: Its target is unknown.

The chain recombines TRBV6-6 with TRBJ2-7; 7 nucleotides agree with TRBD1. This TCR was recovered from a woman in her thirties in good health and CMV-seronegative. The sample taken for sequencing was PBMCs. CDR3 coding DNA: TGTGCCAGCAGCCGGGACAGTAACTACGAGCAGTACTTC. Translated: CASSRDSNYEQYF.